This TCR beta chain was found in a study of cytomegalovirus exposure and HLA in healthy donors. Study conclusions and caveats: About 87% or about 30% of the time was how often most TCR beta V segments were productive, according to an earlier analysis. A missense variant in DCLRE1C was later tied to TCR beta V- and J-gene trimming.

The study ran its PCR with 60 Vbeta and 13 Jbeta primers. Produced via immunoSEQ multiplex PCR; TCRdb's table is partial and in-frame only. The profile shows 150,000 to 200,000 clones, approximately 81% of them singletons. Worth noting for this clone: The antigen is not known.

This CDR3 contains 15 residues. J was trimmed by 4 bases and V by 4 bases; bases with no gene match: 8. Germline assignment: CDR1 SGHTA and CDR2 FQGNSA. The chain has TRBV7-2 and TRBJ1-2; 8 positions match TRBD1. The clonotype was recovered from a female donor in good health and CMV-seronegative. Input material: PBMCs. The CDR3 sequence is CASSSPGGGGYGYTF. The CDR3 DNA reads TGTGCCAGCAGCTCCCCAGGGGGCGGGGGCTATGGCTACACCTTC. The full variable domain, with the rest looked up from reference TRBV7-2 and TRBJ1-2, is GAGVSQSPSNKVTEKGKDVELRCDPISGHTALYWYRQSLGQGLEFLIYFQGNSAPDKSGLPSDRFSAERTGGSVSTLTIQRTQQEDSAVYLCASSSPGGGGYGYTFGSGTRLTVV.